The next 9 T cell receptor beta chains were all read from a single sample in a study of identifying expanded T cells in peripheral blood. Libraries were prepared by immunoSEQ multiplex PCR; TCRdb keeps only in-frame clonotypes and omits some of them. The sample includes more than 75,000 clones, about 88% of them seen just once. The sample consisted of blood. The receptors stem from a person between 18 and 75 years old in good health.

The chain is built from TRBV5-1 and TRBJ2-1; a possible D gene is TRBD2 (5 bases). V dropped 3 bases and J dropped 9 bases, with 13 bases sitting between them. The CDR3 has 13 residues. Germline CDR1 SGHRS, CDR2 YFSETQ. CDR3 in amino acids: CASSWTGNLEQFF. CDR3 nucleotides: TGCGCCAGCAGCTGGACGGGAAACCTTGAGCAGTTCTTC.

This chain uses TRBV5-4 with TRBJ1-1; no firm D call. Germline V gives CDR1 SGHNT, CDR2 YYREEE (reference sequence). The length of the CDR3 is 13 residues. The ends were cut back, 2 bases at V and 1 base at J, with 6 bases in the middle. The CDR3 loop reads CASSFGRNTEAFF. Written as DNA, the CDR3 is TGTGCCAGCAGCTTTGGGAGGAACACTGAAGCTTTCTTT.

The J gene is TRBJ2-1, the V gene TRBV9, with D possibly matching TRBD2 (5 bases). V was trimmed by 0 bases and J by 8 bases, leaving 15 bases between them. CDR3 size: 15 residues. Per germline, CDR1 SGDLS and CDR2 YYNGEE. CDR3 nucleotides: TGTGCCAGCAGCGTAGGGGTCCTAGAGGGCGATGAGCAGTTCTTC. Amino acid sequence: CASSVGVLEGDEQFF.

The chain couples TRBV23-1 to TRBJ2-1; a weak D match, TRBD1 (7 bases). TRBV23-1 is reported as an ORF; its role is uncertain. This CDR3 has 18 residues. The V end was cut by 6 bases, the J end by 7 bases, with 28 bases between. CDR3 sequence: CASSLLDRAKRVGNEQFF. DNA for the CDR3: TGCGCCAGCAGCCTTCTTGACAGGGCCAAGCGGGTAGGGAATGAGCAGTTCTTC.

This clone has only one observation. The chain links TRBV30 to TRBJ2-5; no definite D call. Gene TRBJ2-7 matches the end of the DNA better, so the J call may be wrong. The CDR3 has 13 residues. Germline V gene sequence: CDR1 GTSNPN, CDR2 SVGIG (reference sequence). In DNA, the CDR3 is TGTGCCTGGAGTGTAACTGGAACCTACGAGCAGTACTTC. This codes for CAWSVTGTYEQYF.

V is TRBV28 and J is TRBJ2-7; the match to TRBD1 covers 9 bases. The CDR3 has 15 amino acids. J lost 1 base, V lost 5 bases, and 6 bases had no gene match. From germline, CDR1 is MDHEN and CDR2 SYDVKM. CDR3 sequence reads: CASSPPGTGSYEQYF. The CDR3 region has the DNA TGTGCCAGCAGTCCACCCGGGACAGGGTCCTACGAGCAGTACTTC. Looking up the rest from reference TRBV28 and TRBJ2-7 gives the full variable domain: DVKVTQSSRYLVKRTGEKVFLECVQDMDHENMFWYRQDPGLGLRLIYFSYDVKMKEKGDIPEGYSVSREKKERFSLILESASTNQTSMYLCASSPPGTGSYEQYFGPGTRLTVT.

The rearrangement joins TRBV5-4 to TRBJ2-1; 7 bases match TRBD1. V dropped 5 bases and J dropped 3; count of bases not matched to a gene: 8. There are 15 residues in the CDR3. The germline gives CDR1 SGHNT, CDR2 YYREEE (reference sequence). The CDR3 coding sequence is TGTGCCAGCAGTCTGGGCAGGACAGGCTACAATGAGCAGTTCTTC. It yields the protein CASSLGRTGYNEQFF.

The rearrangement links TRBV28 to TRBJ1-4; TRBD1 is a possible D gene (6 bases). From germline, CDR1 is MDHEN and CDR2 SYDVKM. This CDR3 is 14 amino acids long. V was shortened by 4 bases and J by 4 bases, with 10 bases between the two germline ends. As DNA, the CDR3 is TGTGCCAGCAGTTCGACAGGCCGTAATGAAAAACTGTTTTTT. This sequence encodes CASSSTGRNEKLFF.

This CDR3 is CASSLATSGSEQFF. The CDR3 DNA is TGTGCCAGCAGCTTGGCTACTAGCGGGAGCGAGCAGTTCTTC. The genes are TRBV7-7 and TRBJ2-1, with 11 positions matching TRBD2. With V trimmed by 3 bases and J by 10 bases, 5 bases remained unmatched. Germline-derived CDR1 and CDR2 are SSHAT and FNYEAQ (reference sequence). There are 14 residues in the CDR3.